Below, 24 T cell receptor beta chains from the same sample are listed, as sequenced in a study of OX40 agonist ivuxolimab in advanced cancers. Sequencing used immunoSEQ multiplex PCR; TCRdb keeps in-frame clones, though not all of them. The data show around 13,000 clones, around 74% seen once. Sequencing used CD4+ or CD8+ T cells sorted from blood, obtained in a trial of the OX40 agonist ivuxolimab. These receptors came from an adult with an advanced solid tumor such as melanoma, head and neck, liver or kidney cancer.

This chain joins TRBV29-1 and TRBJ1-1, with D possibly being TRBD1 (6 bases). This CDR3 has 12 amino acids. Germline V CDR1 and CDR2: SQVTM, ANQGSEA. Trimming shortened V by 5 bases and J by 4 bases, and 11 bases separated the two germline ends. CDR3 bases: TGCAGCGTTCAGGGGATAAGCACTGAAGCTTTCTTT. Encoded protein: CSVQGISTEAFF.

V and J are TRBV6-4 and TRBJ2-7, with D perhaps matching TRBD2 (5 bases). This CDR3 is built from 12 residues. Germline lookup yields CDR1 MRHNA and CDR2 SNTAGT. The ends were cut back, 8 bases at V and 3 bases at J, with 11 bases in the middle. The CDR3 region has the DNA TGTGCCAGCCCCCGAGGAGGCTACGAGCAGTACTTC. Translating gives CASPRGGYEQYF.

Notes on this clone: The same CDR3 can be traced to other DNA sequences in this sample. The chain links TRBV18 to TRBJ2-1; D unclear. Germline V gene data show CDR1 as KGHSH and CDR2 as LQKENI. The CDR3 contains 13 residues. V was cut by 2 bases and J by 5 bases, with 7 bases left in between. This CDR3 reads CASSPRANNEQFF. The DNA for the CDR3 is TGTGCCAGCTCACCAAGGGCCAACAATGAGCAGTTCTTC.

The chain couples TRBV27 to TRBJ1-2; 8 nucleotides match TRBD1. Trimming at V came to 4 bases and at J to 3 bases, leaving 10 bases not matched to a gene. The CDR3 covers 16 residues. CDR1 is MNHEY and CDR2 is SMNVEV in the germline V gene (reference sequence). CDR3 sequence: CASSSPGQGRHYGYTF. CDR3 nucleotides: TGTGCCAGCAGTTCCCCAGGACAGGGACGGCACTATGGCTACACCTTC.

The genes are TRBV4-1 and TRBJ2-7; 11 bases are a match to TRBD2. The germline gives CDR1 MGHRA, CDR2 YSYEKL. Losses at the gene ends were 3 bases for V and 4 bases for J; bases not matched to a gene: 11. The length of the CDR3 is 17 residues. CDR3 loop: CASSHPPTSGVSYEQYF. The CDR3 region has the DNA TGCGCCAGCAGCCACCCGCCGACTAGCGGGGTATCTTACGAGCAGTACTTC.

The chain uses TRBV6-6 and TRBJ1-2, with D unclear. Between the trimmed V and J ends, which lost 6 bases and 2 bases, there was a span of 10 bases. The V gene's germline CDR1 is MNHNY and CDR2 SVGAGI (reference sequence). This CDR3 contains 13 residues. The CDR3 is CASSQEPNYGYTF. The DNA of the CDR3 is TGTGCCAGCAGCCAGGAGCCCAACTATGGCTACACCTTC.

This clone was counted a single time. The chain carries TRBV20-1 and TRBJ1-2, with 7 bases aligning to TRBD1. V trimming: 5 bases; J trimming: 8 bases; junction bases outside the gene matches: 5. The CDR3 has 11 residues. Per the germline V gene, CDR1 is DFQATT and CDR2 is SNEGSKA (reference sequence). The CDR3 reads CSAYRDSGYTF. The DNA of the CDR3 is TGCAGTGCTTACCGGGACAGCGGCTACACCTTC.

The rearrangement links TRBV10-3 to TRBJ2-7; tentatively, D is TRBD2 (5 bases). This CDR3 contains 15 residues. V was trimmed by 0 bases and J by 0 bases, leaving 9 bases between them. Germline CDR1 ENHRY, CDR2 SYGVKD. DNA for the CDR3: TGTGCCATCAGTGAGTCGGGAGCAGCCTCCTACGAGCAGTACTTC. It encodes CAISESGAASYEQYF.

The chain is built from TRBV5-6 and TRBJ2-5, with D tentatively TRBD1 or TRBD2 (6 bases each). CDR3 length equals 15 residues. Germline lookup yields CDR1 SGHDT and CDR2 YYEEEE. The germline V and J ends were trimmed by 6 bases and 4 bases, with 19 bases remaining between them. The CDR3 loop is CASTRGLGARETQYF. The CDR3 nucleotides are TGTGCCAGCACTCGGGGGTTGGGGGCACGAGAGACCCAGTACTTC.

This clone was counted between two and nine times. The chain has TRBV30 and TRBJ1-1; D not certain. The germline V gene encodes CDR1 GTSNPN and CDR2 SVGIG (reference sequence). Deletions cut 0 bases from V and 4 bases from J, with 12 bases between. The CDR3 has 14 residues. CDR3 nucleotide sequence: TGTGCCTGGAGTGTATTGGGGTTGGGCACTGAAGCTTTCTTT. The encoded protein is CAWSVLGLGTEAFF. Variable domain in full (rest from reference TRBV30 and TRBJ1-1): SQTIHQWPATLVQPVGSPLSLECTVEGTSNPNLYWYRQAAGRGLQLLFYSVGIGQISSEVPQNLSASRPQDRQFILSSKKLLLSDSGFYLCAWSVLGLGTEAFFGQGTRLTVV.

This chain connects TRBV19 to TRBJ1-5, with 8 nucleotides matching TRBD1. Trimming at V came to 7 bases and at J to 5 bases, leaving 16 bases not matched to a gene. CDR1 is LNHDA and CDR2 is SQIVND in the germline V gene (reference sequence). This CDR3 has 17 residues. CDR3 loop: CASTTYKGQDWDQPQHF. In DNA, the CDR3 is TGTGCCAGTACCACCTATAAGGGACAGGATTGGGATCAGCCCCAGCATTTT.

In DNA, the CDR3 is TGTGCCAGCGGTCCTTCGGGCTACGAGCAGTACTTC. Its translation is CASGPSGYEQYF. The chain couples TRBV9 to TRBJ2-7; D unresolved. The ends were cut back, 7 bases at V and 3 bases at J, with 11 bases in the middle. Germline V lookup: CDR1 SGDLS, CDR2 YYNGEE. The CDR3 is 12 residues long.

This clone was counted only a few times. The gene calls are TRBV5-8 and TRBJ2-7; the D gene is possibly TRBD1 (6 bases). Trimming shortened V by 3 bases and J by 7 bases, and 17 bases separated the two germline ends. Germline values: CDR1 SGHTS, CDR2 YDEGEE. The CDR3 length is 14 residues. The CDR3: CASSSGRGSEEQYF. DNA of the CDR3: TGTGCCAGCAGCTCCGGCAGGGGCTCCGAAGAGCAGTACTTC.

V usage is TRBV30 and J usage is TRBJ2-5; tentatively, D is TRBD2 (5 bases). TRBJ2-7 matches the DNA end more closely, so the J call is doubtful. CDR3 length equals 13 residues. The germline CDR1 and CDR2 sequences are GTSNPN and SVGIG (reference sequence). CDR3 bases: TGTGCCTGGAGTGTGAGCGGCGCCTACGAGCAGTACTTC. Protein: CAWSVSGAYEQYF.

The table lists this clone with a count of one. V usage is TRBV7-2 and J usage is TRBJ1-2; D is unclear. Germline CDR1 reads SGHTA; CDR2 reads FQGNSA. Trimming pared 4 bases from V and 3 bases from J, leaving 9 bases between. The CDR3 covers 13 residues. Here the CDR3 reads CASSSLVDYGYTF. The CDR3 DNA is TGTGCCAGCAGCTCCTTAGTCGACTATGGCTACACCTTC.

The chain combines TRBV19 with TRBJ2-7; 10 bases align to TRBD1. This CDR3 has 14 amino acids. Trimming cost V 6 bases and J 4 bases; bases outside gene matches: 6. CDR1 is LNHDA, CDR2 SQIVND, per germline (reference sequence). The CDR3 loop is CASSLTGGLYEQYF. CDR3 bases: TGTGCCAGTAGCTTGACAGGGGGCTTATACGAGCAGTACTTC.

The J gene is TRBJ2-7, the V gene TRBV27, with D possibly TRBD2 on 6 matching bases. This CDR3 has 14 residues. The germline V gene has CDR1 MNHEY and CDR2 SMNVEV (reference sequence). V dropped 4 bases and J dropped 4 bases, with 14 bases sitting between them. The CDR3 sequence is CASSSGLGRYEQYF. DNA of the CDR3: TGTGCCAGCAGTTCGGGACTTGGAAGGTACGAGCAGTACTTC.

J is TRBJ1-1 and V is TRBV9; D is unresolved. The CDR3 has 13 amino acids. The V gene lost 0 bases and the J gene lost 2 bases, with 5 bases spanning the gap. The V gene's germline CDR1 is SGDLS and CDR2 YYNGEE. The CDR3 DNA sequence: TGTGCCAGCAGCGTAGCAGGAAACACTGAAGCTTTCTTT. Its protein is CASSVAGNTEAFF. The whole variable domain, remainder taken from reference TRBV9 and TRBJ1-1, is DSGVTQTPKHLITATGQRVTLRCSPRSGDLSVYWYQQSLDQGLQFLIQYYNGEERAKGNILERFSAQQFPDLHSELNLSSLELGDSALYFCASSVAGNTEAFFGQGTRLTVV.

This chain joins TRBV2 and TRBJ2-7; no definite D call. The CDR3 extends over 13 amino acids. Per germline, CDR1 SNHLY and CDR2 FYNNEI. The V gene lost 5 bases and the J gene lost 0 bases, with 8 bases spanning the gap. The CDR3 region has the DNA TGTGCCAGCAGTCCTCACGGCTCCTACGAGCAGTACTTC. It specifies CASSPHGSYEQYF. The full variable domain, with the rest looked up from reference TRBV2 and TRBJ2-7, is EPEVTQTPSHQVTQMGQEVILRCVPISNHLYFYWYRQILGQKVEFLVSFYNNEISEKSEIFDDQFSVERPDGSNFTLKIRSTKLEDSAMYFCASSPHGSYEQYFGPGTRLTVT.

The count of this clone is one. The gene calls are TRBV9 and TRBJ1-1, with TRBD1 matching over 12 bases. V dropped 3 bases and J dropped 5; count of bases not matched to a gene: 17. The germline V gene has CDR1 SGDLS and CDR2 YYNGEE. The CDR3 runs to 19 residues. CDR3 sequence (DNA): TGTGCCAGCAGCGAGAGGCCCCGGGACAGGGGGCTTTCAAGTACTGAAGCTTTCTTT. This sequence encodes CASSERPRDRGLSSTEAFF.

CDR3 region: CASSRRGNTEAFF. CDR3 bases: TGTGCCAGCAGTCGCCGGGGGAACACTGAAGCTTTCTTT. The V gene is TRBV6-5, the J gene TRBJ1-1; D is undetermined. Germline CDR1 reads MNHEY; CDR2 reads SVGAGI. V lost 5 bases, J lost 1 base, and 8 bases lay in between. This CDR3 has 13 amino acids.

This clone appeared a few times. The rearrangement uses TRBV27 and TRBJ2-1, with 10 bases identical to TRBD2. CDR1 is MNHEY, CDR2 SMNVEV, per germline (reference sequence). This CDR3 is 17 amino acids long. The J segment lost 3 bases and the V segment lost 2 bases, leaving 7 bases of the junction unmatched. CDR3 coding DNA: TGTGCCAGCAGTTTAGGGAGCGGGAGGGCCGGCTACAATGAGCAGTTCTTC. This gives the protein CASSLGSGRAGYNEQFF.

The chain links TRBV11-2 to TRBJ2-3; D gene unclear. The germline V gene has CDR1 SGHAT and CDR2 FQNNGV. V was shortened by 3 bases and J by 0 bases, with 16 bases between the two germline ends. This CDR3 has 17 residues. CDR3 loop: CASSLNLPTISTDTQYF. In DNA, the CDR3 is TGTGCCAGCAGCTTGAACCTTCCAACCATTAGCACAGATACGCAGTATTTT.

V and J are TRBV19 and TRBJ1-5; the D is unclear. The CDR3 length is 14 residues. V shed 3 bases and J shed 4 bases, with 10 bases lying between them. Germline CDR1 and CDR2: LNHDA and SQIVND (reference sequence). CDR3 amino acids: CASSIESGNQPQHF. The CDR3 coding sequence is TGTGCCAGTAGTATCGAGTCGGGGAATCAGCCCCAGCATTTT.